Listed below are T cell receptor beta chains from one sample, sequenced in a study of blood T cell repertoires in COVID-19. Sequencing used immunoSEQ multiplex PCR; TCRdb keeps in-frame clones, though not all of them. Counted here are 200,000 to 250,000 clones, roughly four fifths occurring once; the ten biggest clones make up roughly 2%. What was sequenced was peripheral blood. The origin of the receptors is a man younger than 45 who had recovered from COVID-19. The CDR3 runs from the conserved cysteine through the conserved F or W. D genes are given only for firm matches. Clone size is not always given. Where it is, it says once, few, many or a class for expanded clones.

d_call,j_call,clone_size,v_call,cdr3_nt,cdr3_aa
-,TRBJ1-2,-,TRBV7-9,TGTGCCAGCAAGATAAGGGGTACCTATGGCTACACCTTC,CASKIRGTYGYTF
-,TRBJ1-2,-,TRBV15,TGTGCCACCAGCAGAGGACAGCTCGAGGACTATGGCTACACCTTC,CATSRGQLEDYGYTF
-,TRBJ2-5,-,TRBV10-3,TGTGCCATCAGTGAGTCGACAGTCCAAGAGACCCAGTACTTC,CAISESTVQETQYF
-,TRBJ2-5,-,TRBV7-2,TGTGCCAGCAGCCCCAAACCGGTGGAGACCCAGTACTTC,CASSPKPVETQYF
-,TRBJ1-1,-,TRBV6-1,TGTGCCAGCAGTGAAACGGGCACTGAAGCTTTCTTT,CASSETGTEAFF
-,TRBJ2-2,once,TRBV6-5,TGTGCCAGCAGTCCAACGGTTGACACCGGGGAGCTGTTTTTT,CASSPTVDTGELFF
TRBD1,TRBJ2-7,-,TRBV6-5,TGTGCCAGCAGCCGACAGGGACCCTACGAGCAGTACTTC,CASSRQGPYEQYF
-,TRBJ2-3,-,TRBV3-1/TRBV3-2,TGTGCCAGCAGCCAAGTTTCTGGGGGGGCCATTTCGCCAGATACGCAGTATTTT,CASSQVSGGAISPDTQYF
-,TRBJ2-3,-,TRBV7-9,TGTGCCAGCAGCCTGACATTACGGGGGACTCTTAATACGCAGTATTTT,CASSLTLRGTLNTQYF
-,TRBJ2-3,-,TRBV3-1/TRBV3-2,TGTGCCAGCAGCCAAGAAGGCAGCGTGGGTACGCAGTATTTT,CASSQEGSVGTQYF
TRBD2,TRBJ2-3,-,TRBV19,TGTGCCAGTAGTATGGGGCGAAGCGGGGGGATTCACACAGATACGCAGTATTTT,CASSMGRSGGIHTDTQYF
-,TRBJ2-3,few,TRBV28,TGTGCCAGCAGTCTCCGGGGGTTAACAGATACGCAGTATTTT,CASSLRGLTDTQYF
-,TRBJ2-2,-,TRBV5-1,TGCGCCAGCAGCTTATTAATGCGTGGGGGGTACGCGAACACCGGGGAGCTGTTTTTT,CASSLLMRGGYANTGELFF
TRBD2,TRBJ2-3,-,TRBV7-2,TGTGCCAGCAGCCATAGCGGGTTGGCAGGTTACACAGATACGCAGTATTTT,CASSHSGLAGYTDTQYF
-,TRBJ1-6,-,TRBV28,TGTGCCAGCAGTTTATCGGTCCAGGGGAATTCACCCCTCCACTTT,CASSLSVQGNSPLHF
TRBD1,TRBJ1-1,-,TRBV6-5,TGTGCCAGCAATTACCAGACAGGGAGGACTGAAGCTTTCTTT,CASNYQTGRTEAFF
-,TRBJ1-1,-,TRBV15,TGTGCCACCAGCAGAGCCCGCGGGAACACTGAAGCTTTCTTT,CATSRARGNTEAFF
TRBD2,TRBJ2-7,-,TRBV2,TGTGCCAGCAGTGGATCCGGGAGGTACGAGCAGTACTTC,CASSGSGRYEQYF
TRBD1,TRBJ1-2,few,TRBV5-1,TGCGCCAGCAGCCAGTCGGGACAGGGGTTTTACACCTTC,CASSQSGQGFYTF
-,TRBJ2-1,once,TRBV13,TGTGCCAGCAGCTCCCAGGGGGAGCAGTTCTTC,CASSSQGEQFF
TRBD1,TRBJ2-7,-,TRBV4-1,TGCGCCAGCAGCCAAGAGGGGGACAGGGGCTACGAGCAGTACTTC,CASSQEGDRGYEQYF
-,TRBJ2-3,once,TRBV7-9,TGTGCCAGCAGCTTAAGAAGCGGCGGGCGCACAGATACGCAGTATTTT,CASSLRSGGRTDTQYF
TRBD1,TRBJ1-3,-,TRBV10-3,TGTGCCGTGACAGGGGAGTTGTCTGGAAACACCATATATTTT,CAVTGELSGNTIYF
-,TRBJ1-1,-,TRBV27,TGTGCCAGCAGTCCGCCGACAGGGAACACTGAAGCTTTCTTT,CASSPPTGNTEAFF
-,TRBJ1-2,few,TRBV11-2,TGTGCCAGCAGCTTAGACGGTTATCACACCTTC,CASSLDGYHTF